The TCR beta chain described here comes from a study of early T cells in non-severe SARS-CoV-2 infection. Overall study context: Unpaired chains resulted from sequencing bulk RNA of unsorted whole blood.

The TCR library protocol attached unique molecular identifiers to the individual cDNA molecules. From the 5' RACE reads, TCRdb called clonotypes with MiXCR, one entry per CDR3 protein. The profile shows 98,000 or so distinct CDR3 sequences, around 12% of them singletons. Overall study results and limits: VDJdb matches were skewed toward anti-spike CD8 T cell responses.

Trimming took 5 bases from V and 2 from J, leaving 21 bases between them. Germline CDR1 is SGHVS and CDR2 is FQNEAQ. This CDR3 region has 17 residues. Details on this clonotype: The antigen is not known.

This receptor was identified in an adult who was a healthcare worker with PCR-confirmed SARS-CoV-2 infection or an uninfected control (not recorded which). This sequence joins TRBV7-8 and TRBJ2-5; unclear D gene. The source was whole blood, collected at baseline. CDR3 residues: CASSPPPWRSSQETQYF. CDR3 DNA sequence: TGTGCCAGCAGCCCTCCCCCCTGGCGGAGCTCTCAAGAGACCCAGTACTTC.